The 11 T cell receptor beta chains below were found in one sample sequenced in a study of circulating CD8 cells and anti-PD-1 response in melanoma. Each library started from about 14 ng of total RNA using the QIAseq Immune Repertoire TCR panel. MiXCR, run by TCRdb on the reads, gives a single entry per CDR3 protein. The sample contains hundreds of distinct CDR3 sequences, roughly 9.1% of which appear only once. Sorting of live CD3+CD8+TCRalphabeta+ cells by PD-1 and/or TIGIT gave four subsets. Here the sequenced sample was CD8+ T cells from PBMCs, taken at baseline or after one month of anti-PD-1 therapy (not recorded which). The receptors originated from a human donor with melanoma.

This clonotype is judged medium-sized (0.01 to 0.1%). The chain combines TRBV7-2 with TRBJ1-1; D may be TRBD1 (5 bases). V was clipped by 1 base and J by 1 base, with 10 bases between them. The CDR3 extends over 15 amino acids. Germline V gene sequence: CDR1 SGHTA, CDR2 FQGNSA. The DNA for the CDR3 is TGTGCCAGCAGCTTAGTTATCCAGGGGAACACTGAAGCTTTCTTT. Its protein product is CASSLVIQGNTEAFF.

This clonotype is labeled as medium-sized. The chain links TRBV19 to TRBJ2-3; TRBD2 matches 11 bases. CDR1 LNHDA and CDR2 SQIVND come from the germline V gene (reference sequence). This CDR3 is 15 amino acids long. V was pared by 5 bases and J by 6 bases, with 7 bases of the junction left unmatched. The CDR3 sequence is CASSPTSGGVDTQYF. CDR3 nucleotides: TGTGCCAGTAGTCCTACTAGCGGGGGAGTGGATACGCAGTATTTT.

This clonotype has just a few counts. The rearrangement joins TRBV19 to TRBJ2-1; 8 bases are a match to TRBD2. This CDR3 is 14 amino acids long. CDR1 is LNHDA, CDR2 SQIVND, per germline (reference sequence). With 6 bases clipped from V and 5 bases from J, the junction kept 6 bases outside the gene matches. CDR3 coding DNA: TGTGCCAGTAGCGCGGGGGGCCGCAACAATGAGCAGTTCTTC. This sequence encodes CASSAGGRNNEQFF. The variable domain in full, completed from reference TRBV19 and TRBJ2-1, reads DGGITQSPKYLFRKEGQNVTLSCEQNLNHDAMYWYRQDPGQGLRLIYYSQIVNDFQKGDIAEGYSVSREKKESFPLTVTSAQKNPTAFYLCASSAGGRNNEQFFGPGTRLTVL.

As for this clonotype: Given a much more abundant clone one base away, this may be a read error. The chain links TRBV19 to TRBJ1-4; tentatively, D is TRBD1 (5 bases). Germline lookup yields CDR1 LNHDA and CDR2 SQIVND (reference sequence). The CDR3 extends over 16 amino acids. The CDR3 bases are TGTGCCAGTAGTATAGTAAAGGGACGGCAGAATGAAAAACTGTCTTTT. It codes for CASSIVKGRQNEKLSF.

By proportion, this clonotype is medium-sized. The genes are TRBV7-2 and TRBJ2-3, with D perhaps TRBD2 (5 bases). V was trimmed by 1 base and J by 2 bases, leaving 16 bases between them. The CDR3 runs 17 residues. CDR1 and CDR2 from the germline V gene are SGHTA and FQGNSA. CDR3 in amino acids: CASSLEDWTDPTDTQYF. CDR3 nucleotides: TGTGCCAGCAGCTTAGAAGATTGGACTGACCCCACAGATACGCAGTATTTT.

This clonotype is medium-sized (0.01 to 0.1%) within its sample. V usage is TRBV21-1 and J usage is TRBJ2-3. TRBV21-1 is deemed a pseudogene. This CDR3 contains 16 residues. The CDR3, as DNA: TGTGCCAGCAGCGAATCGGAGATTCCTAGCACAGATACGCAGTATTTT. It translates to CASSESEIPSTDTQYF.

This clonotype is medium-sized (0.01 to 0.1%) within its sample. The genes are TRBV2 and TRBJ2-7; 10 bases align to TRBD2. The CDR3 sequence is 15 residues long. Germline V gene lookup returns CDR1 SNHLY and CDR2 FYNNEI. J was trimmed by 2 bases and V by 6 bases; bases with no gene match: 7. Here the CDR3 reads CASRAASGGTYEQYF. CDR3 sequence (DNA): TGTGCCAGCAGGGCCGCTAGCGGGGGAACCTACGAGCAGTACTTC.

This clonotype has more than one count but fewer than ten. CDR3 sequence: CSARDFGEDTQYF. For the CDR3, the DNA is TGCAGTGCTAGAGATTTCGGGGAAGATACGCAGTATTTT. The chain combines TRBV20-1 with TRBJ2-3, with D maybe TRBD2 (5 bases). This CDR3 is 13 amino acids long. V lost 0 bases to trimming and J lost 5 bases, with 9 bases between them. From germline, CDR1 is DFQATT and CDR2 SNEGSKA (reference sequence).

The V gene is TRBV29-1, the J gene TRBJ2-7; TRBD1 agrees at 7 bases. This CDR3 is 12 amino acids long. Trimming at V came to 6 bases and at J to 6 bases, leaving 8 bases not matched to a gene. Germline CDR1 reads SQVTM; CDR2 reads ANQGSEA. The CDR3: CSVNTGTAEQYF. For the CDR3, the DNA is TGCAGCGTAAATACCGGGACAGCCGAGCAGTACTTC.

This clonotype is medium-sized (0.01 to 0.1%) within its sample. The gene calls are TRBV7-2 and TRBJ1-4, with a weak D call TRBD1 (5 bases). Deletions cut 4 bases from V and 0 bases from J, with 24 bases between. Germline-derived CDR1 and CDR2 are SGHTA and FQGNSA. CDR3 size: 20 residues. As DNA, the CDR3 is TGTGCCAGCAGCTGGGGCAGGAAGGCCTCGGGGTACTCAACTAATGAAAAACTGTTTTTT. Amino acid sequence: CASSWGRKASGYSTNEKLFF.

This clonotype was found a few times. The J gene is TRBJ1-4, the V gene TRBV7-9; D is unclear. The CDR3 runs to 15 residues. The germline V gene encodes CDR1 SEHNR and CDR2 FQNEAQ (reference sequence). V dropped 5 bases and J dropped 5 bases, with 15 bases sitting between them. The CDR3 region is CASSLPGPGNEKLFF. The DNA of the CDR3 is TGTGCCAGCAGCCTTCCGGGCCCGGGGAATGAAAAACTGTTTTTT.